Below are 21 T cell receptor beta chains sequenced from a single sample in a study of beta chain features in type 1 diabetes. The study reverse transcribed the entire isolated RNA, so it sequenced expressed TCRB transcripts. TCRdb's table, derived via immunoSEQ multiplex PCR, lists solely in-frame clones and lacks some. Among some 150,000 clones, less than 11% were seen once, and the ten largest hold about 1.3%. Sequenced material: naive CD4+ T cells from blood. Receptors originate from a man between 18 and 35 years old in good health.

There are a few counts of this clone. The rearrangement joins TRBV7-9 to TRBJ1-5; tentative D call: TRBD1 (6 bases). The CDR3 runs 19 residues. The V gene's germline CDR1 is SEHNR and CDR2 FQNEAQ (reference sequence). V lost 5 bases and J lost 0, with 23 bases in between. Here the CDR3 DNA reads TGTGCCAGCAGCCCTAACATGGGGGCAGGGGCGCGTAGCAATCAGCCCCAGCATTTT. Encoded protein: CASSPNMGAGARSNQPQHF.

CDR3 protein: CASSQARGGPLPYEQYF. The CDR3 DNA reads as TGCGCCAGCAGCCAGGCCCGGGGGGGCCCGCTTCCCTACGAGCAGTACTTC. V is TRBV4-3 and J is TRBJ2-7; 8 bases map to TRBD2. Germline lookup yields CDR1 LGHNA and CDR2 YSLEER. The CDR3 runs to 17 residues. Trimming removed 3 bases from V and 2 bases from J; junction bases left unmatched: 12.

V is TRBV18 and J is TRBJ2-5, with D perhaps matching TRBD1 (6 bases). Germline CDR1 and CDR2: KGHSH and LQKENI. V was cut by 10 bases and J by 5 bases, with 17 bases left in between. The CDR3 is 13 amino acids. The DNA of the CDR3 is TGTGCCACTTTACCCCAGCAGGGGGAGACCCAGTACTTC. Protein product: CATLPQQGETQYF.

This clone was seen a few times. The chain carries TRBV19 and TRBJ2-5, with no clear D. V was clipped by 3 bases and J by 1 base, with 9 bases between them. The CDR3 extends over 14 amino acids. Germline CDR1 and CDR2: LNHDA and SQIVND (reference sequence). Here the CDR3 DNA reads TGTGCCAGTAGTATTTCGACTTTCCAAGAGACCCAGTACTTC. It encodes CASSISTFQETQYF.

The rearrangement links TRBV7-2 to TRBJ1-4; possibly TRBD1 for D (5 bases). Germline lookup yields CDR1 SGHTA and CDR2 FQGNSA. With 4 bases removed from V and 0 bases from J, the gap between germline ends came to 9 bases. The CDR3 length is 15 residues. The CDR3 sequence is CASSSLTATNEKLFF. The CDR3 bases are TGTGCCAGCAGCTCGTTGACAGCAACTAATGAAAAACTGTTTTTT.

This chain connects TRBV19 to TRBJ2-7; 10 bases are shared with TRBD2. There are 15 residues in the CDR3. In germline, CDR1 is LNHDA, CDR2 SQIVND (reference sequence). V shed 5 bases and J 0 bases; nucleotides not matched to a gene: 4. The CDR3 loop is CASSWASGSSYEQYF. In DNA, the CDR3 is TGTGCCAGTAGTTGGGCTAGCGGGAGCTCCTACGAGCAGTACTTC.

The V and J genes are TRBV5-5 and TRBJ1-4, with 9 nucleotides matching TRBD1. V shed 4 bases and J 8 bases; nucleotides not matched to a gene: 6. CDR3 length: 14 residues. Germline lookup yields CDR1 SGHKS and CDR2 YYEKEE (reference sequence). CDR3 sequence: CASSIGTGNEKLFF. Here the CDR3 DNA reads TGTGCCAGCAGCATAGGGACAGGGAACGAAAAACTGTTTTTT.

The V and J genes are TRBV28 and TRBJ1-5; a weak D match, TRBD1 (6 bases). This CDR3 is built from 13 residues. In germline, CDR1 is MDHEN, CDR2 SYDVKM. Trimming left V 8 bases short and J 5 bases short, with 13 bases between. The CDR3 sequence: CASETGFYQPQHF. CDR3 DNA sequence: TGTGCCAGCGAGACAGGTTTTTATCAGCCCCAGCATTTT.

This clone was observed a few times. The gene calls are TRBV6-5 and TRBJ2-7; no reliable D call. Germline CDR1 MNHEY, CDR2 SVGAGI. V lost 4 bases and J 0 bases, leaving 7 bases between the germline ends. CDR3 size: 13 residues. CDR3 coding DNA: TGTGCCAGCAGTTCCGCGGACTCCTACGAGCAGTACTTC. This gives the protein CASSSADSYEQYF.

This clone was counted between two and nine times. Here the CDR3 reads CASCRDREETQYF. In DNA form, the CDR3 reads TGTGCCAGCTGCCGGGACAGGGAAGAGACCCAGTACTTC. The rearrangement joins TRBV2 to TRBJ2-5; 9 bases agree with TRBD1. The CDR3 extends over 13 amino acids. Germline V gene lookup returns CDR1 SNHLY and CDR2 FYNNEI. V lost 8 bases to trimming and J lost 3 bases; unmatched junction nucleotides: 4.

The chain uses TRBV18 and TRBJ1-1, with D possibly being TRBD1 (6 bases). In germline, CDR1 is KGHSH, CDR2 LQKENI. The CDR3 has 16 residues. Trimming left V 2 bases short and J 0 bases short, with 13 bases between. CDR3 in DNA: TGTGCCAGCTCACCATCCTTCGGACAGATGAACACTGAAGCTTTCTTT. As protein: CASSPSFGQMNTEAFF. Full variable domain (rest looked up from reference TRBV18 and TRBJ1-1): NAGVMQNPRHLVRRRGQEARLRCSPMKGHSHVYWYRQLPEEGLKFMVYLQKENIIDESGMPKERFSAEFPKEGPSILRIQQVVRGDSAAYFCASSPSFGQMNTEAFFGQGTRLTVV.

This clone turned up a few times. The chain joins TRBV9 to TRBJ2-5; 8 bases are a match to TRBD2. This CDR3 spans 16 amino acids. The ends lost 0 bases at V and 2 bases at J; junction bases unmatched: 6. Per the germline V gene, CDR1 is SGDLS and CDR2 is YYNGEE. DNA of the CDR3: TGTGCCAGCAGCGTAGTGGGTAGCGGGACACAAGAGACCCAGTACTTC. This sequence encodes CASSVVGSGTQETQYF.

The V call is TRBV7-2, the J call TRBJ2-3; 9 bases fit TRBD2. V shed 2 bases, J shed 0 bases, and the junction held 6 bases outside the gene matches. CDR1 and CDR2 from the germline V gene are SGHTA and FQGNSA. The CDR3 covers 17 residues. For the CDR3, the DNA is TGTGCCAGCAGCTTATTGCTAGCGGGGACTAGCACAGATACGCAGTATTTT. Translating gives CASSLLLAGTSTDTQYF.

The sample holds a few counts of this clone. The chain has TRBV6-5 and TRBJ1-2; 11 bases align to TRBD1. V lost 7 bases and J lost 7; bases outside the gene matches: 11. Germline V lookup: CDR1 MNHEY, CDR2 SVGAGI. CDR3 length: 15 residues. In DNA, the CDR3 is TGTGCCAGCACCTACTCCGGACAGGGGGCGTCTGGCTACACCTTC. Protein product: CASTYSGQGASGYTF.

The V and J genes are TRBV28 and TRBJ1-2; D might be TRBD1 (6 bases). In germline, CDR1 is MDHEN, CDR2 SYDVKM. The V end was cut by 7 bases, the J end by 3 bases, with 15 bases between. The CDR3 runs to 14 residues. The CDR3 DNA reads as TGTGCCAGCACCCTACAGGGATTCGACTATGGCTACACCTTC. Amino acids: CASTLQGFDYGYTF.

This clone was seen a few times. The chain links TRBV7-9 to TRBJ2-1; maybe TRBD1 (6 bases). CDR3 length: 14 residues. Germline V gene sequence: CDR1 SEHNR, CDR2 FQNEAQ (reference sequence). The V gene lost 5 bases and the J gene lost 3 bases, with 11 bases spanning the gap. CDR3 bases: TGTGCCAGCAGCCCGGGGACAAGCTACAATGAGCAGTTCTTC. Its protein is CASSPGTSYNEQFF.

The genes are TRBV7-9 and TRBJ1-2; D perhaps matches TRBD1 (5 bases). In germline, CDR1 is SEHNR, CDR2 FQNEAQ (reference sequence). The CDR3 extends over 12 amino acids. Trimming cost V 5 bases and J 6 bases, with 10 bases left between them. CDR3 amino acids: CASSQTANGYTF. DNA for the CDR3: TGTGCCAGCAGCCAGACAGCGAATGGCTACACCTTC.

The table lists this clone with many counts. The chain combines TRBV7-9 with TRBJ2-1; 9 bases agree with TRBD1. With 5 bases clipped from V and 7 bases from J, the junction kept 9 bases outside the gene matches. The CDR3 runs to 15 residues. The germline V gene encodes CDR1 SEHNR and CDR2 FQNEAQ (reference sequence). CDR3 in DNA: TGTGCCAGCAGCCACTCGGGACAGGGAGGGAATGAGCAGTTCTTC. Translating it yields CASSHSGQGGNEQFF.

This clone came up many times. J is TRBJ2-7 and V is TRBV5-4; D possibly corresponds to TRBD2 (5 bases). Germline values: CDR1 SGHNT, CDR2 YYREEE (reference sequence). V lost 4 bases and J lost 0, with 5 bases in between. The CDR3 has 12 residues. The chain's CDR3 is CASSGSSYEQYF. The CDR3 coding sequence is TGTGCCAGCAGCGGGAGCTCCTACGAGCAGTACTTC.

This clone was counted a few times. V gene TRBV2 combines with J gene TRBJ2-3; D remains ambiguous. Germline loops: CDR1 SNHLY, CDR2 FYNNEI. The length of the CDR3 is 14 residues. V was clipped by 6 bases and J by 2 bases, with 12 bases between them. CDR3 sequence reads: CASRAATITDTQYF. The CDR3, as DNA: TGTGCCAGCAGGGCCGCCACTATCACAGATACGCAGTATTTT. Complete variable domain (other parts from reference TRBV2 and TRBJ2-3): EPEVTQTPSHQVTQMGQEVILRCVPISNHLYFYWYRQILGQKVEFLVSFYNNEISEKSEIFDDQFSVERPDGSNFTLKIRSTKLEDSAMYFCASRAATITDTQYFGPGTRLTVL.

The chain joins TRBV21-1 to TRBJ1-1. TRBV21-1 is a pseudogene. The CDR3 length is 12 residues. The CDR3 nucleotides read TGTGCCAGCAGCTTACGGGGAGATCAAGCTTTCTTT. As protein: CASSLRGDQAFF.